This TCR beta chain was sequenced in a study of cytomegalovirus exposure and HLA in healthy donors. Regarding this clone: The antigen is undetermined.

60 Vbeta and 13 Jbeta primers were used in PCR. Sequencing used immunoSEQ multiplex PCR; TCRdb keeps in-frame clones, though not all of them. The data hold approximately 150,000 clones, with 80% observed a single time. General study points: Across HLA loci, a later analysis found differing TCR association rates, with DRB1 most and HLA-C fewest. As a later analysis revealed, most CMV-associated TCR beta chains appeared HLA-restricted. A missense variant in DCLRE1C was later tied to TCR beta V- and J-gene trimming. Cytomegalovirus status was reportedly diagnosed by the classifier with high specificity and sensitivity.

Sequenced: PBMCs. The TCR was taken from a man aged 25-45 years in good health and CMV-seropositive.

CDR3 bases: TGTGCCAGCAGCTTAGAGGTATGGACAGAGGTTGCCAAAAACATTCAGTACTTC. Translated, it gives CASSLEVWTEVAKNIQYF. This sequence joins TRBV7-8 and TRBJ2-4, with D perhaps TRBD1 (6 bases). The CDR3 length is 18 residues. The germline V and J ends were trimmed by 1 base and 1 base, with 17 bases remaining between them. CDR1 is SGHVS, CDR2 FQNEAQ, per germline.